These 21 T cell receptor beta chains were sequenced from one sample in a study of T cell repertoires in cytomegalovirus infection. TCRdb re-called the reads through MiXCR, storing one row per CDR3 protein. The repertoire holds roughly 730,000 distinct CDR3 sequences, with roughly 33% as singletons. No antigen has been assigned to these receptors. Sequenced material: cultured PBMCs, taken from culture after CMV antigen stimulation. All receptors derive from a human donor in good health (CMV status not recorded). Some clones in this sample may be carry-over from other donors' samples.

The CDR3 DNA sequence: TGCGCCAGCAGCCAAGATCCACGAGATACGCAGTATTTT. As protein: CASSQDPRDTQYF. This rearrangement joins TRBV4-1 to TRBJ2-3; D uncertain. This CDR3 region has 13 residues. CDR1 and CDR2 (germline): MGHRA, YSYEKL. V was pared by 0 bases and J by 5 bases, with 6 bases between.

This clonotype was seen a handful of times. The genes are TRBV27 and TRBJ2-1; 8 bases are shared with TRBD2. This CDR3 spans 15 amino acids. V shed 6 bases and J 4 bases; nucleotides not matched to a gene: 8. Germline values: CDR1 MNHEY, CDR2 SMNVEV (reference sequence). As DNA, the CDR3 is TGTGCCAGCAGGGCGGGGCGGGGGGTATACAATGAGCAGTTCTTC. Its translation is CASRAGRGVYNEQFF.

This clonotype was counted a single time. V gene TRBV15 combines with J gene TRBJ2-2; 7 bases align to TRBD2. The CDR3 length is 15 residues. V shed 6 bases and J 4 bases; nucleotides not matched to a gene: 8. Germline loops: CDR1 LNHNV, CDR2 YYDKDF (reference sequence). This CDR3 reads CATSRGVLGTGELFF. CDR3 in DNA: TGTGCCACCAGTCGGGGGGTCCTGGGCACCGGGGAGCTGTTTTTT. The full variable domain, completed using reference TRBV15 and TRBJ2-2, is DAMVIQNPRYQVTQFGKPVTLSCSQTLNHNVMYWYQQKSSQAPKLLFHYYDKDFNNEADTPDNFQSRRPNTSFCFLDIRSPGLGDTAMYLCATSRGVLGTGELFFGEGSRLTVL.

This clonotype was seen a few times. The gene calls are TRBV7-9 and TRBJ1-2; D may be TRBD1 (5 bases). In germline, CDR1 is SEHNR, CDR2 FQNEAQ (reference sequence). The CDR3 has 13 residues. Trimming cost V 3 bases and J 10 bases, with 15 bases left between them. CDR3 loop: CASSFTGGGHYTF. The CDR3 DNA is TGTGCCAGCAGCTTTACAGGTGGAGGTCACTACACCTTC.

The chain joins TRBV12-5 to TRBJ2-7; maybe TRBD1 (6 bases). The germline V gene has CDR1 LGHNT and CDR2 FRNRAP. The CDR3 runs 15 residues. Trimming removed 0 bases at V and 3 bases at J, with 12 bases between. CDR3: CASGLVSGQLYEQYF. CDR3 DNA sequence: TGTGCTAGTGGTTTGGTATCTGGACAGCTCTACGAGCAGTACTTC.

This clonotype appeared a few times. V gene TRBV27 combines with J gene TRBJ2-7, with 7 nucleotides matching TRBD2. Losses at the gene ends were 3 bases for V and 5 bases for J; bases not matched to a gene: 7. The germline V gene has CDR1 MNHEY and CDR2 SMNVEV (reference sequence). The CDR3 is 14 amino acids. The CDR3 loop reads CASSLGGSFHEQYF. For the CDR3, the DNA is TGTGCCAGCAGTTTGGGCGGGAGCTTTCACGAGCAGTACTTC.

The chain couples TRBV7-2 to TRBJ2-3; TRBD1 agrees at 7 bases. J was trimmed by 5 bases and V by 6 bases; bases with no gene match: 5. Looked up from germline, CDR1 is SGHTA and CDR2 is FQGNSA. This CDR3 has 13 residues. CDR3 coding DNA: TGTGCCAGCAGGACAGGGTCGGTAGATACGCAGTATTTT. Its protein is CASRTGSVDTQYF.

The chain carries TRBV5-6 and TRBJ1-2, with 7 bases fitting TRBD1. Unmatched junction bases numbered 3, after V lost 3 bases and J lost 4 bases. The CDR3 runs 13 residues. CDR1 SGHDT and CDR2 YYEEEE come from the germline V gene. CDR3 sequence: CASSWGQSYGYTF. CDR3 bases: TGTGCCAGCAGCTGGGGACAGAGCTATGGCTACACCTTC.

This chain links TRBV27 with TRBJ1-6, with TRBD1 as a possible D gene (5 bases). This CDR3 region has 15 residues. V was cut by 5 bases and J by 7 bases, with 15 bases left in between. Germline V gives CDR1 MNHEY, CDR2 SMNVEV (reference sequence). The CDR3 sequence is CASSGPSGLNSPLHF. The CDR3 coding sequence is TGTGCCAGCAGTGGCCCCTCGGGACTGAATTCACCCCTCCACTTT.

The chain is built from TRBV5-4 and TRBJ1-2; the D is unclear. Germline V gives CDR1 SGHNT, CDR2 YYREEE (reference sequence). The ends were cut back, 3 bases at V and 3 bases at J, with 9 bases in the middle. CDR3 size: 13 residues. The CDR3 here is CASSSQRDYGYTF. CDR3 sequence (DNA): TGTGCCAGCAGCTCACAGCGGGACTATGGCTACACCTTC.

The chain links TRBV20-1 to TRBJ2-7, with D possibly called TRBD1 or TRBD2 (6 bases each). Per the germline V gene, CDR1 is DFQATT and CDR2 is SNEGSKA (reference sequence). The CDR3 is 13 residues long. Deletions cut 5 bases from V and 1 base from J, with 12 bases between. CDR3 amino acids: CSAEQGGSYEQYF. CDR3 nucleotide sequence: TGCAGTGCTGAACAGGGAGGATCCTACGAGCAGTACTTC.

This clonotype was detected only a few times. The CDR3 spells CATSREQGSYEQYF. In nucleotides, the CDR3 is TGTGCCACCAGCAGAGAACAGGGATCCTACGAGCAGTACTTC. V gene TRBV15 combines with J gene TRBJ2-7; tentatively, D is TRBD1 (6 bases). Trimming took 0 bases from V and 1 from J, leaving 7 bases between them. CDR1 LNHNV and CDR2 YYDKDF come from the germline V gene (reference sequence). The CDR3 spans 14 residues.

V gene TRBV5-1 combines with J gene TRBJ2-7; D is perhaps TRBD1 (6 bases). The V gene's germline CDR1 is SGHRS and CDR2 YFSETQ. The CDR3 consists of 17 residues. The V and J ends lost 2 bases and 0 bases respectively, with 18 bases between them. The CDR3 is CASSFSGTSLRSYEQYF. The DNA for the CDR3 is TGCGCCAGCAGCTTTTCCGGGACATCCTTGCGCTCCTACGAGCAGTACTTC.

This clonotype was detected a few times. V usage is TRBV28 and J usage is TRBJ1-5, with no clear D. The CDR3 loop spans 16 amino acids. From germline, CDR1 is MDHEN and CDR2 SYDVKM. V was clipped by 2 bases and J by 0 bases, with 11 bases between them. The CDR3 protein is CASSLEQPYSNQPQHF. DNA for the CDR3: TGTGCCAGCAGTTTAGAACAGCCTTATAGCAATCAGCCCCAGCATTTT. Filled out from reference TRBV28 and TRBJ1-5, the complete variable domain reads DVKVTQSSRYLVKRTGEKVFLECVQDMDHENMFWYRQDPGLGLRLIYFSYDVKMKEKGDIPEGYSVSREKKERFSLILESASTNQTSMYLCASSLEQPYSNQPQHFGDGTRLSIL.

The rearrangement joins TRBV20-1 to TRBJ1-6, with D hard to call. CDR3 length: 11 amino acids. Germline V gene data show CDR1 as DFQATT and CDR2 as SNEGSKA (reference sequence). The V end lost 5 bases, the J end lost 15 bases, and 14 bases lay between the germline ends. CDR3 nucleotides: TGCAGTGCTGCATCCCGACGGGGCCTCCACTTT. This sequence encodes CSAASRRGLHF.

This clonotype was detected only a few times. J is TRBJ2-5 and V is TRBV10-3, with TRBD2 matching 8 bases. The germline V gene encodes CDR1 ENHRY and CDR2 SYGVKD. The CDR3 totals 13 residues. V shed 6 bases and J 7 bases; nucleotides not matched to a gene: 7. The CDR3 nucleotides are TGTGCCATCAGCGGACTAGCCACAGGGACCCAGTACTTC. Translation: CAISGLATGTQYF.

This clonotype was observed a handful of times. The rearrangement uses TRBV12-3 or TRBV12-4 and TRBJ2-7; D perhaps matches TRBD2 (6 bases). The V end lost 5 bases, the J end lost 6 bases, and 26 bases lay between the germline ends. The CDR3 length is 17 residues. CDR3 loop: CASSLPGLAGRQSEQYF. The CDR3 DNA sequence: TGTGCCAGCAGTCTCCCTGGCCTAGCAGGGAGGCAGAGCGAGCAGTACTTC.

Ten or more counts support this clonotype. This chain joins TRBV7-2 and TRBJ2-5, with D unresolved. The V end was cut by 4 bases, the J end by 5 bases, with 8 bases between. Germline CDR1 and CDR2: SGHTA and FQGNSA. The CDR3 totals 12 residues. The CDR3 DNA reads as TGTGCCAGCAGCTCGAGCCGGGAGACCCAGTACTTC. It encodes CASSSSRETQYF.

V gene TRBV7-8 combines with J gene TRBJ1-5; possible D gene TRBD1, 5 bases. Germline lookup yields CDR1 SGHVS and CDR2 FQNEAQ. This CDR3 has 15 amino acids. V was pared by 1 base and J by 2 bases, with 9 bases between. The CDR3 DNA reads TGTGCCAGCAGCTTAGGGGGCGGGCGCAATCAGCCCCAGCATTTT. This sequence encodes CASSLGGGRNQPQHF.

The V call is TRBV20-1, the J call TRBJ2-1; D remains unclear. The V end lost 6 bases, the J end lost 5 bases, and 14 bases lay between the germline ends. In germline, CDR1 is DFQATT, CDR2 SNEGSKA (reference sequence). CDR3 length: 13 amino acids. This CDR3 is CSAQTEIHNEQFF. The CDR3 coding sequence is TGCAGTGCCCAGACGGAGATCCACAATGAGCAGTTCTTC.

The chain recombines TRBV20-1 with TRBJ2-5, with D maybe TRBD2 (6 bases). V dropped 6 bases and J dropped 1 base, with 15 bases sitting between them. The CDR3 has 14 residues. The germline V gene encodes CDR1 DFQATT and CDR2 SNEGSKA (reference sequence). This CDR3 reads CSAREPAIQETQYF. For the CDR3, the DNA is TGCAGTGCCCGGGAGCCCGCCATCCAAGAGACCCAGTACTTC.